This T cell receptor beta chain was sequenced in a study of blood T cell repertoires in COVID-19. For the study at large: COVID-19 samples collected from the United States, Italy and Spain covered acute and convalescent phases.

Methods used by the authors: Nucleated cell counts were estimated from reference gene primer amplification. TCRdb's table, derived via immunoSEQ multiplex PCR, lists solely in-frame clones and lacks some. V, J and clone size were drawn from that table, and D and trimming were deduced from the DNA. The sample has 100,000 to 110,000 clones, approximately 80% seen once. The CDR3 is made up of 16 amino acids. The germline CDR1 and CDR2 sequences are SEHNR and FQNEAQ (reference sequence). Trimming cost V 5 bases and J 3 bases, with 17 bases left between them. The chain has TRBV7-9 and TRBJ2-1; D gene unclear. The sequence was collected from a man between 65 and 85 years old with active or convalescent COVID-19. The specimen sequenced was peripheral blood. The CDR3 spells CASSILTGSNYNEQFF. For the CDR3, the DNA is TGTGCCAGCAGCATCCTCACCGGGTCCAACTACAATGAGCAGTTCTTC.